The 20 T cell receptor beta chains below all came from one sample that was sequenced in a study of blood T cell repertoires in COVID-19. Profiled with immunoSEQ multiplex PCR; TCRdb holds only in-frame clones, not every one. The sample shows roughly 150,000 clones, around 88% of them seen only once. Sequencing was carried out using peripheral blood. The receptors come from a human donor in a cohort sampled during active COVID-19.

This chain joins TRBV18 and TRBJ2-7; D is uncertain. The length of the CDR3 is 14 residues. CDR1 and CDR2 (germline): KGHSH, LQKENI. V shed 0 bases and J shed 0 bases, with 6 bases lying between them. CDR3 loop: CASSPPWSSYEQYF. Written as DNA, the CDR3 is TGTGCCAGCTCACCACCATGGAGCTCCTACGAGCAGTACTTC.

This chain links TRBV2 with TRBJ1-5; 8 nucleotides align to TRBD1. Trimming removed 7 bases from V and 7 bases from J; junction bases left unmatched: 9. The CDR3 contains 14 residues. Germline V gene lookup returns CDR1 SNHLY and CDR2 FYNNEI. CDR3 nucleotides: TGTGCCAGCAACCCTGGACAGGGCGAACAGCCCCAGCATTTT. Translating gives CASNPGQGEQPQHF.

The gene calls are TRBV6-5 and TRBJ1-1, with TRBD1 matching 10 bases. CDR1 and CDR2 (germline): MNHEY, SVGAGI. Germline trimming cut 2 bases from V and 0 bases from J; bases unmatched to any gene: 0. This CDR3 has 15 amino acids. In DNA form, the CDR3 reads TGTGCCAGCAGTTACGGGACAGGGGTGAACACTGAAGCTTTCTTT. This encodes CASSYGTGVNTEAFF.

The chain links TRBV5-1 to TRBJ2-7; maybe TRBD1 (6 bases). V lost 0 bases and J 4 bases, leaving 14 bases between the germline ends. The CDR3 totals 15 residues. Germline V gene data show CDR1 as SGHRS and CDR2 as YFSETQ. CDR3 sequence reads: CASSLAPGTTYEQYF. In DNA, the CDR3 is TGCGCCAGCAGCTTGGCCCCCGGGACAACTTACGAGCAGTACTTC. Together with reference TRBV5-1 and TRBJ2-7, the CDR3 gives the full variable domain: KAGVTQTPRYLIKTRGQQVTLSCSPISGHRSVSWYQQTPGQGLQFLFEYFSETQRNKGNFPGRFSGRQFSNSRSEMNVSTLELGDSALYLCASSLAPGTTYEQYFGPGTRLTVT.

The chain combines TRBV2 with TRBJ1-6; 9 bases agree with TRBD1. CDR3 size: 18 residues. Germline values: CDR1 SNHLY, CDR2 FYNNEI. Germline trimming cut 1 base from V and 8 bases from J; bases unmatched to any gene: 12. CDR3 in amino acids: CASSEGWGTGRNDSPLHF. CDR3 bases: TGTGCCAGCAGTGAAGGGTGGGGGACAGGGAGAAATGATTCACCCCTCCACTTT.

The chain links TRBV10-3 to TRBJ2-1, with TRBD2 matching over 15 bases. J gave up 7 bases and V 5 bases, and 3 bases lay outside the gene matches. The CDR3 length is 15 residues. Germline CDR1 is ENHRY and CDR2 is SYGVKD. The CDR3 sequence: CAISSGTSGGNEQFF. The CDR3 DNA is TGTGCCATCAGTTCCGGGACTAGCGGGGGGAATGAGCAGTTCTTC.

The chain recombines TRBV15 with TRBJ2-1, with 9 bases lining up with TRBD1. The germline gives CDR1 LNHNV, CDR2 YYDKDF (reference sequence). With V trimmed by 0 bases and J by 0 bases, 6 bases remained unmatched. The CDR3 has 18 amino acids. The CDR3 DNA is TGTGCCACCAGCAGAGAATACGGGACAGGGAGCTCCTACAATGAGCAGTTCTTC. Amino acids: CATSREYGTGSSYNEQFF.

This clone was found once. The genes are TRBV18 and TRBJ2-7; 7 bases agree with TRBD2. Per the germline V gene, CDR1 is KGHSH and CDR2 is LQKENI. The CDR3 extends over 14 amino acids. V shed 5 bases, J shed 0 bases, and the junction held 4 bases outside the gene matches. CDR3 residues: CASSELAPSYEQYF. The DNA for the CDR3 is TGTGCCAGCTCAGAACTAGCGCCCTCCTACGAGCAGTACTTC.

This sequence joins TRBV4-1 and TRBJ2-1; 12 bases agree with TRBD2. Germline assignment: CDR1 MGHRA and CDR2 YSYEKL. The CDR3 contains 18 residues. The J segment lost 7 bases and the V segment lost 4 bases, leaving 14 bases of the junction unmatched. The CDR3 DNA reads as TGCGCCAGCAGCCTTCTTCCCCCGACTAGCGGGAGCCCGAATGAGCAGTTCTTC. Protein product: CASSLLPPTSGSPNEQFF.

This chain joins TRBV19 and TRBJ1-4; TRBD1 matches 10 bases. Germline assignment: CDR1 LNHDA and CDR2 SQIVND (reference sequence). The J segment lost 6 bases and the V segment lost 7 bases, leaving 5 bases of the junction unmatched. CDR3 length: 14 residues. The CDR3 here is CASIDGTGDEKLFF. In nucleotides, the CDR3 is TGTGCCAGTATCGACGGGACAGGGGATGAAAAACTGTTTTTT.

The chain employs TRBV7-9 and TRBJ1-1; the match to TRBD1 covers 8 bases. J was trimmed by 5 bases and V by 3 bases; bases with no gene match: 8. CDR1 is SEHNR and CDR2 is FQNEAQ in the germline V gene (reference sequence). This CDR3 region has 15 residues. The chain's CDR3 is CASSFLRQGSTEAFF. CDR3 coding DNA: TGTGCCAGCAGCTTTCTCCGACAGGGGTCGACTGAAGCTTTCTTT.

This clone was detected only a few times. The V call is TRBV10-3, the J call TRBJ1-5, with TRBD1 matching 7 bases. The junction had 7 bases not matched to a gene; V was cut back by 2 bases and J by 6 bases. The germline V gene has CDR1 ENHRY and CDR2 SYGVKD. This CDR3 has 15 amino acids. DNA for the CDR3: TGTGCCATCAGTGAGGAGGCGAGGGGGCCTCAGCCCCAGCATTTT. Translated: CAISEEARGPQPQHF.

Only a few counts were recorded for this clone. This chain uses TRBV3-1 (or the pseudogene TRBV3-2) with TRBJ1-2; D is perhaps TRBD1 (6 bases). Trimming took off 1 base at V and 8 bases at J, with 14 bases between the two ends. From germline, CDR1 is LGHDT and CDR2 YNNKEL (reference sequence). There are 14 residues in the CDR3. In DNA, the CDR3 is TGTGCCAGCAGCCAAGGTGGGGGGGCGCGGGGCTACACCTTC. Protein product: CASSQGGGARGYTF.

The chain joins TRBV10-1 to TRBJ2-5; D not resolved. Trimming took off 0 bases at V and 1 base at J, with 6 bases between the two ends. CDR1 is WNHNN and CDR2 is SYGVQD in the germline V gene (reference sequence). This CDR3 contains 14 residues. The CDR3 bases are TGCGCCAGCAGTGAGTCACAAACCCAAGAGACCCAGTACTTC. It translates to CASSESQTQETQYF.

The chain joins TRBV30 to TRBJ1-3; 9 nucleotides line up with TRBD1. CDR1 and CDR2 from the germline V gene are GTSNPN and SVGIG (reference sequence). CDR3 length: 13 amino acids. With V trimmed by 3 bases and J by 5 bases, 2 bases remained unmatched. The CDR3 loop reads CAWSGQGRNTIYF. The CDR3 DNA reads TGTGCCTGGAGCGGACAGGGGAGAAACACCATATATTTT.

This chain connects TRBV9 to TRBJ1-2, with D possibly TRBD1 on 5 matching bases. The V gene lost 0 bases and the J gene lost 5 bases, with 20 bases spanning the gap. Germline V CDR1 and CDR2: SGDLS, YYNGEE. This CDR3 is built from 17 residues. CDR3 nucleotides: TGTGCCAGCAGCGTAGGGAGTGGGGCCCCTGGACCTTATGGCTACACCTTC. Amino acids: CASSVGSGAPGPYGYTF.

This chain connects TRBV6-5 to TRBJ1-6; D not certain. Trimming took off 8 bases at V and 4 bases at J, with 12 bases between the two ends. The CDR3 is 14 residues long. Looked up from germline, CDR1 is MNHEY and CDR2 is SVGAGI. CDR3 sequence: CASGRREYNSPLHF. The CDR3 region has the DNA TGTGCCAGCGGGAGAAGGGAATATAATTCACCCCTCCACTTT.

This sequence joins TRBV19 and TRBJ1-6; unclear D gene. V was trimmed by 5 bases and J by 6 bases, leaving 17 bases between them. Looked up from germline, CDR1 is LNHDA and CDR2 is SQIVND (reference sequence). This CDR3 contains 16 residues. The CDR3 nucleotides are TGTGCCAGTAGTCATTTTGGACGGAGCGGTAATTCACCCCTCCACTTT. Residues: CASSHFGRSGNSPLHF.

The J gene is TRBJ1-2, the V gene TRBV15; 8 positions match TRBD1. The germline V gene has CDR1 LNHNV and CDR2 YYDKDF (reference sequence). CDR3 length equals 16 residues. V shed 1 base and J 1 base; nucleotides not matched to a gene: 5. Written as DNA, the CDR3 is TGTGCCACCAGCAGAGCAGGGGACAGGAGTAACTATGGCTACACCTTC. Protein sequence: CATSRAGDRSNYGYTF.

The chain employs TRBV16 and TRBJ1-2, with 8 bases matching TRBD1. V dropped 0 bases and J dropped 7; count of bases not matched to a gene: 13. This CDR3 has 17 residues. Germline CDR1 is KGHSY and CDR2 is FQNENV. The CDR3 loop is CASSQSISQTGVAGYTF. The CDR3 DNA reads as TGTGCCAGCAGCCAATCGATTTCGCAGACAGGGGTGGCTGGCTACACCTTC.